A selection of T cell receptor beta chains follows, all from one sample in a study of T-cell memory formation after mild COVID-19. TCRdb reprocessed the 5' RACE reads via MiXCR and lists one record per CDR3 protein. The sample comprises over 500,000 distinct CDR3 sequences, 17% of which are singletons, and around 8.1% rests with the top ten. Sequenced: PBMCs or a T cell subset sorted from them (not recorded which). Receptors were obtained from an adult woman who had mild COVID-19 (a few samples of this study predate the infection). Cell type and time point are not known. CDR3s include the opening cysteine and the closing phenylalanine or tryptophan. The D gene is left open where the match is weak. The size field is filled for only some rows; it gives once, few, many or a size class.

CASSLGPGGETQYF TGTGCCAGCAGCTTAGGTCCGGGAGGGGAGACCCAGTACTTC many TRBJ2-5 TRBD2 TRBV11-2
CASSLAVLQETQYF TGTGCCAGCAGCTTAGCAGTTCTCCAAGAGACCCAGTACTTC many TRBJ2-5 . TRBV7-2
CASSLYGREQFF TGTGCCAGCAGCTTATACGGGCGGGAGCAGTTCTTC . TRBJ2-1 . TRBV7-2
CASSGSETQYF TGTGCCAGCAGTGGGAGCGAGACCCAGTACTTC few TRBJ2-5 . TRBV2
CASSKGMGTEAFF TGTGCCAGCTCCAAAGGGATGGGCACTGAAGCTTTCTTT . TRBJ1-1 . TRBV18
CASRFGGATDTQYF TGTGCCAGCAGATTTGGCGGGGCCACAGATACGCAGTATTTT . TRBJ2-3 . TRBV11-2
CASSLGAAGKLFF TGTGCCAGCAGCTTAGGGGCAGCGGGGAAACTGTTTTTT . TRBJ1-4 . TRBV11-2
CASSYSTESRFF TGTGCCAGCAGTTACTCGACAGAGAGCAGGTTCTTC . TRBJ2-1 . TRBV6-5
CATSPGQGTDTQYF TGTGCCACCAGTCCGGGACAGGGCACAGATACGCAGTATTTT few TRBJ2-3 TRBD1 TRBV24-1
CAIKNGSAHYEQYF TGTGCCATCAAAAACGGGAGCGCCCACTACGAGCAGTACTTC few TRBJ2-7 . TRBV10-3
CSANQGDNEQFF TGCAGTGCTAACCAGGGAGATAATGAGCAGTTCTTC . TRBJ2-1 . TRBV20-1
CASSQVAGQAYEQYF TGTGCCAGCAGCCAAGTCGCGGGACAGGCCTACGAGCAGTACTTC many TRBJ2-7 TRBD1 TRBV14
CASSHTLSREGHTGELFF TGCGCCAGCAGCCACACACTGTCCCGGGAGGGTCACACCGGGGAGCTGTTTTTT . TRBJ2-2 TRBD2 TRBV4-1
CAWSVRWGAFF TGTGCCTGGAGTGTACGCTGGGGAGCTTTCTTT . TRBJ1-1 . TRBV30
CASSPIQNTEAFF TGTGCCAGCTCACCAATACAGAACACTGAAGCTTTCTTT many TRBJ1-1 . TRBV18
CSALRTGSTDTQYF TGCAGTGCCTTGAGGACAGGAAGCACAGATACGCAGTATTTT few TRBJ2-3 TRBD1 TRBV20-1
CASISGETQYF TGCGCCAGCATTTCCGGGGAGACCCAGTACTTC few TRBJ2-5 . TRBV5-1
CASSQAPPGNGPYNEQFF TGCGCCAGCAGCCAAGCCCCTCCTGGGAATGGCCCCTACAATGAGCAGTTCTTC few TRBJ2-1 . TRBV4-3
CATSDFFTTDRDSVRYF TGTGCCACCAGTGATTTCTTCACGACAGACCGCGATAGTGTACGGTATTTT few TRBJ2-3 . TRBV24-1
CATSDPRLAGGRVNEQFF TGTGCCACCAGTGACCCCAGACTAGCGGGGGGGCGGGTAAATGAGCAGTTCTTC few TRBJ2-1 TRBD2 TRBV24-1
CSARVANQPQHF TGCAGTGCTAGAGTTGCAAATCAGCCCCAGCATTTT few TRBJ1-5 . TRBV20-1
CASRAGFGETQYF TGCGCCAGCAGAGCAGGGTTTGGAGAGACCCAGTACTTC few TRBJ2-5 . TRBV5-1
CASSQLAGPDTQYF TGCGCCAGCAGCCAACTAGCGGGCCCAGATACGCAGTATTTT . TRBJ2-3 TRBD2 TRBV5-1
CASSLYGQGLDEQFF TGTGCCAGCAGTTTATATGGACAGGGGTTGGATGAGCAGTTCTTC . TRBJ2-1 TRBD1 TRBV12-3/TRBV12-4
CASSLGPLGTQYF TGTGCCAGCAGCTTAGGGCCCCTAGGCACGCAGTATTTT . TRBJ2-3 . TRBV7-2
CASSFRPGQGTEAFF TGCGCCAGCAGCTTCCGGCCGGGACAGGGTACTGAAGCTTTCTTT few TRBJ1-1 TRBD1 TRBV5-1
CATSGSNQPQHF TGTGCCACCAGTGGAAGCAATCAGCCCCAGCATTTT . TRBJ1-5 . TRBV24-1
CASSLSSGEQYF TGTGCCAGCAGTTTAAGCTCAGGCGAGCAGTACTTC . TRBJ2-7 . TRBV12-3/TRBV12-4
CASSARQGAGQPQHF TGTGCCAGCAGCGCGCGCCAGGGGGCAGGGCAGCCCCAGCATTTT few TRBJ1-5 TRBD1 TRBV7-2